This T cell receptor (beta chain) stems from a study of CD8+CD57+ T cells in acquired aplastic anemia. Patients picked for sequencing had shown CD8+CD57+ cell expansion detected by flow cytometry. This CDR3 region has 16 residues. V dropped 0 bases and J dropped 3 bases, with 14 bases sitting between them. Germline-derived CDR1 and CDR2 are LNHNV and YYDKDF (reference sequence). The study profiled TCR beta VDJ and CDR3 using genomic DNA as template. Each CDR3 protein is one row after TCRdb ran MiXCR on the reads. The sample records around 150,000 distinct CDR3 sequences, roughly two thirds being singletons.

This sequence was found in a human donor with aplastic anemia. The chain links TRBV15 to TRBJ1-2, with unresolved D. The sequenced sample consisted of sorted CD4+, CD8+, or CD8+CD57+ T cells (not recorded which) from PBMCs. Here the CDR3 reads CATSRESGSSYYGYTF. Here the CDR3 DNA reads TGTGCCACCAGCAGAGAGTCCGGCAGCAGTTACTATGGCTACACCTTC.